The rows below give T cell receptor beta chains drawn from one sample of a study of low-dose radiotherapy and immunotherapy resistance in tumors. TCRdb redid the calling of the reads with MiXCR, one entry per CDR3 protein. The sample lists some 82,000 distinct CDR3 sequences, approximately 20% occurring once. The material sequenced was PBMCs, taken before treatment. The receptors stem from a male donor with prostate cancer. Each CDR3 is given with its conserved first and last residue. D genes are given only for firm matches. Only part of the rows carry a size: once, few, many, or a class if the clone is expanded.

TRBJ1-5	many	TRBV20-1	TRBD1	TGCAGTGCTAGAGGACAGGGGAATCAGCCCCAGCATTTT	CSARGQGNQPQHF
TRBJ1-1	.	TRBV6-2/TRBV6-3	.	TGTGCCAGCAGGCCTTGGGGTAACACTGAAGCTTTCTTT	CASRPWGNTEAFF
TRBJ2-7	many	TRBV20-1	TRBD2	TGCAGTGCTAGGGGGGCGACTAGCGGGTCTTCTCGTTACGAGCAGTACTTC	CSARGATSGSSRYEQYF
TRBJ1-5	many	TRBV29-1	.	TGCAGCGTCACTCCCGGAGGGCGCAATCAGCCCCAGCATTTT	CSVTPGGRNQPQHF
TRBJ2-2	many	TRBV30	.	TGTGCCTTCCCTCGGCCAGGGAGTCCCGGGGAGCTGTTTTTT	CAFPRPGSPGELFF
TRBJ2-2	many	TRBV5-1	.	TGCGCCAGCAGCTTGTGGGGACAGAACACCGGGGAGCTGTTTTTT	CASSLWGQNTGELFF
TRBJ2-2	many	TRBV6-2/TRBV6-3	TRBD2	TGTGCCAGCACGGGACTAGGGGCTGTCACCGGGGAGCTGTTTTTT	CASTGLGAVTGELFF
TRBJ2-2	many	TRBV5-1	.	TGCGCCAGCAGCCTCCTTTCAGGGGGGCGCGCCGGGGAGCTGTTTTTT	CASSLLSGGRAGELFF
TRBJ2-2	.	TRBV12-3/TRBV12-4	.	TGTGCCAGCAGTCCACAGGGTGGGGAGCTGTTTTTT	CASSPQGGELFF
TRBJ1-1	many	TRBV28	.	TGTGCCAGAGGCGCCGCTGGCGCAGCCAACACTGAAGCTTTCTTT	CARGAAGAANTEAFF
TRBJ2-1	many	TRBV6-1	TRBD2	TGTGCCAGCAGTACCGGGACTAATTCCAATGAGCAGTTCTTC	CASSTGTNSNEQFF
TRBJ1-5	many	TRBV28	TRBD1	TGTGCCAGCGGAACAGCAGGGGGGAGTCAGCCCCAGCATTTT	CASGTAGGSQPQHF
TRBJ2-2	few	TRBV3-1	.	.	CASSQDLPLREGSCFF
TRBJ2-1	.	TRBV7-9	TRBD2	TGTGCCAGCAGCACCGGGACTAAGCAGTTCTTC	CASSTGTKQFF
TRBJ2-7	many	TRBV19	TRBD2	TGTGCCAGTAGTATAGGCGGCGGGAGACCCTACGAGCAGTACTTC	CASSIGGGRPYEQYF
TRBJ1-2	many	TRBV5-6	.	TGTGCCAGCAGCTTTGCGACTCCAACCTCGGGCTACACCTTC	CASSFATPTSGYTF
TRBJ2-7	many	TRBV4-2	TRBD2	TGTGCCAGCAGCCAAGATGGGGGGGGCGAGCAGTACTTC	CASSQDGGGEQYF
TRBJ2-5	many	TRBV20-1	TRBD2	TGCAGTGCTATCGAACCGACTAGCGGGATTCAAGAGACCCAGTACTTC	CSAIEPTSGIQETQYF
TRBJ1-1	many	TRBV5-6	.	TGTGCCAGCAGCCGCCTGGTCACTGAAGCTTTCTTT	CASSRLVTEAFF
TRBJ2-3	many	TRBV12-3/TRBV12-4	TRBD2	TGTGCCAGCAGGGGGGGGGTCAGCACAGATACGCAGTATTTT	CASRGGVSTDTQYF
TRBJ2-1	many	TRBV7-8	TRBD2	TGTGCCAGCAGCGCTAGCGGAACTACCTACAATGAGCAGTTCTTC	CASSASGTTYNEQFF
TRBJ2-1	many	TRBV5-1	.	TGCGCCAGCAGCTTGCCCGGGACAAACAATGAGCAGTTCTTC	CASSLPGTNNEQFF
TRBJ2-7	many	TRBV7-2	TRBD2	TGTGCCAGCAGCTTAGGAGGCCTAGCGGGGCTCTACGAGCAGTACTTC	CASSLGGLAGLYEQYF
TRBJ2-1	many	TRBV4-2	TRBD1	TGTGCCAGCAGCCGAGAAGAGGGACGTTACCGGGACAGGGAATACAATGAGCAGTTCTTC	CASSREEGRYRDREYNEQFF
TRBJ2-2	many	TRBV18	TRBD2	TGTGCCAGCTCACCACGGTACGGGAGGGCCGACGCGGAGCTGTTTTTT	CASSPRYGRADAELFF
TRBJ2-7	many	TRBV5-1	TRBD2	TGCGCCAGCAGCCGCGGACTAGCGGCCGATTACGAGCAGTACTTC	CASSRGLAADYEQYF
TRBJ2-3	many	TRBV5-6	.	TGTGCCAGCAGCTTGAAGGTCGGCGCCACAGATACGCAGTATTTT	CASSLKVGATDTQYF
TRBJ1-4	.	TRBV5-1	.	.	CASSGGDRTIGEKLFFF